This TCR beta chain is drawn from a study of T cells in Graves' hyperthyroidism and ophthalmopathy. Trimming removed 0 bases from V and 1 base from J, with 7 bases in between. The CDR3 sequence is 14 residues long. Germline loops: CDR1 MNHNY, CDR2 SVGAGI (reference sequence). The source material, RNA transcripts, was used to amplify TCR beta CDR3 regions. First-round RT-PCR targeting the TCR CDR3 was performed with the HTBI primer set. TCRdb redid the calling of the multiplex PCR reads with MiXCR, one entry per CDR3 protein. The sample yields 300,000 to 400,000 distinct CDR3 sequences, 15% to 20% seen once. A few counts support this clonotype.

The chain employs TRBV6-6 and TRBJ2-7, with D uncertain. The TCR was taken from a woman aged 50 to 60 with Graves' hyperthyroidism. The sample comprised blood. Here the CDR3 reads CASSYSPGSYEQYV. Written as DNA, the CDR3 is TGTGCCAGCAGTTACTCCCCGGGTTCCTACGAGCAGTACGTC.